This TCR beta chain was obtained from a study of cytomegalovirus exposure and HLA in healthy donors. Vbeta (60) and Jbeta (13) primers were used in the PCR. The repertoire was sequenced with immunoSEQ multiplex PCR; TCRdb's copy has only in-frame clones and lacks some. Among about 140,000 clones, less than 80% were seen once, and the ten largest hold about 6.5%. Sequenced input: PBMCs. The receptor's source is a man aged 40-49 years in good health and CMV-seropositive.

CDR3 in DNA: TGTGCCAGCAGTTTGAGGGGGGGGACCAACTATGGCTACACCTTC. Protein sequence: CASSLRGGTNYGYTF. The chain carries TRBV28 and TRBJ1-2; D might be TRBD1 (6 bases). V was shortened by 3 bases and J by 2 bases, with 13 bases between the two germline ends. The CDR3 runs 15 residues. Germline CDR1 is MDHEN and CDR2 is SYDVKM.